This is a list of T cell receptor beta chains from one sample in a study of cytomegalovirus exposure and HLA in healthy donors. The table came from immunoSEQ multiplex PCR; TCRdb's copy has only in-frame clones and leaves some out. Altogether about 160,000 clones are present, about three quarters being singletons, with the ten largest covering under 9%. Sequenced input: PBMCs. These receptor sequences come from a woman aged 35 to 49 in good health and CMV-seropositive. CDR3s include the opening cysteine and the closing phenylalanine or tryptophan. The D gene is left open where the match is weak. Part of the rows lack a size; the others show once, few, many or a class for expanded clones.

V	size	J	D	DNA	CDR3
TRBV19	NA	TRBJ2-2	TRBD1	TGTGCCAGTAGTTTGGGGACAGGGTCGAGCACCGGGGAGCTGTTTTTT	CASSLGTGSSTGELFF
TRBV19	once	TRBJ2-2	NA	TGTGCCAGTAGCGCGACAGGACAGAACACCGGGGAGCTGTTTTTT	CASSATGQNTGELFF
TRBV2	NA	TRBJ1-2	TRBD1	TGTGCCAGCAGTGAAGCGGGCAGGGGGAATGGCTACACCTTC	CASSEAGRGNGYTF
TRBV5-4	few	TRBJ2-2	NA	TGTGCCAGCAGCTTTTCGGGGGGCCGGAACACCGGGGAGCTGTTTTTT	CASSFSGGRNTGELFF
TRBV6-5	few	TRBJ2-3	TRBD2	TGTGCCAGCAGTTACTCGCCAGCGGGAACCACAGATACGCAGTATTTT	CASSYSPAGTTDTQYF
TRBV5-1	NA	TRBJ2-1	NA	TGCGCCAGCAGCTTGACCGGGGTCTACAATAAGCAGTTCTTC	CASSLTGVYNKQFF
TRBV13	few	TRBJ1-3	TRBD1	TGTGCCAGCAGCTCCCCCAGGGGGAGAAACACCATATATTTT	CASSSPRGRNTIYF
TRBV4-3	few	TRBJ2-7	TRBD1	TGCGCCAGCAGCCTCCTTCTGCGACTCCGGGACAGGGCGGGTTGGTACTTC	CASSLLLRLRDRAGWYF
TRBV28	NA	TRBJ1-2	TRBD1	TGTGCCAGTTCCACAGGGGCCCCTAACTATGGCTACACCTTC	CASSTGAPNYGYTF
TRBV7-9	NA	TRBJ2-7	TRBD2	TGTGCCAGCAGCTTAAGAACTAGCGGGGGCGGCGAGCAGTACTTC	CASSLRTSGGGEQYF
TRBV5-1	NA	TRBJ2-7	NA	TGCGCCAGCAGCCCGACTACAACCTACGAGCAGTACTTC	CASSPTTTYEQYF
TRBV6-5	NA	TRBJ1-1	NA	TGTGCCAGCAGTTACGGCAGGGGATCCGCTGAAGCTTTCTTT	CASSYGRGSAEAFF
TRBV6-6	NA	TRBJ1-6	NA	TGTGCCAGCGAACGGGGTAGGGCGCTGCATTCACCCCTCCACTTT	CASERGRALHSPLHF
TRBV30	few	TRBJ1-6	NA	TGTGCCTGGAGTCTCCAGAGCGGATCACCCCTCCACTTT	CAWSLQSGSPLHF
TRBV11-1	NA	TRBJ2-3	TRBD2	TGTGCCAGCAGCTCTACCGGGACTAGCGGGGGGGGCCGGTTGGGTACGCAGTATTTT	CASSSTGTSGGGRLGTQYF
TRBV7-7	NA	TRBJ2-2	NA	TGTGCCAGCAGCCCCACAAACACCGGGGAGCTGTTTTTT	CASSPTNTGELFF
TRBV5-1	few	TRBJ2-5	NA	TGCGCCAGCAGCTTGGGTCGGGGGAGTCAAGAGACCCAGTACTTC	CASSLGRGSQETQYF
TRBV10-3	NA	TRBJ2-7	TRBD1	TGTGCCATCAGTGAGCCGAGGACAGGGCCCGGCGAGCAGTACTTC	CAISEPRTGPGEQYF
TRBV6-4	once	TRBJ2-2	NA	TGTGCCAGCAGCCCGACTCTGAACACCGGGGAGCTGTTTTTT	CASSPTLNTGELFF
TRBV28	NA	TRBJ1-1	NA	TGTGCCAGCAAGTTTAGATACAGGGTGAACACTGAAGCTTTCTTT	CASKFRYRVNTEAFF
TRBV4-3	NA	TRBJ2-7	NA	TGCGCCAGCAGCCAGGAAACAGGGCTCGAGCAGTACTTC	CASSQETGLEQYF
TRBV28	NA	TRBJ1-4	NA	TGTGCCAGCTCATCCCTTTCAGGGCCACGGGAGGAAAAACTGTTTTTT	CASSSLSGPREEKLFF
TRBV28	NA	TRBJ1-1	NA	TGTGCCAGCAGTTTATACGGGGGGGGGACGATGGAAGCTTTCTTT	CASSLYGGGTMEAFF
TRBV4-3	NA	TRBJ2-1	TRBD1	TGCGCCAGCAGCCCGACCAGGGACAGGGTCTACAATGAGCAGTTCTTC	CASSPTRDRVYNEQFF
TRBV5-8	NA	TRBJ2-7	NA	TGTGCCAGCAGCTTTTCAGGGCTAGCGCACTACGAGCAGTACTTC	CASSFSGLAHYEQYF
TRBV19	NA	TRBJ2-3	TRBD1	TGTGCCAGTAGCCTACCGGGACAGCCTAGCACAGATACGCAGTATTTT	CASSLPGQPSTDTQYF
TRBV5-4	few	TRBJ1-2	NA	TGTGCCAGCAGCTTGGCCGGGAGGGCCTATGGCTACACCTTC	CASSLAGRAYGYTF
TRBV25-1	NA	TRBJ1-2	NA	TGTGCCAGCAGTGAACGATACAGGGCTGGCTACACCTTC	CASSERYRAGYTF
TRBV19	NA	TRBJ2-7	NA	TGTGCCAGTAGGGCCCCCTCCTACGAGCAGTACTTC	CASRAPSYEQYF
TRBV7-2	NA	TRBJ2-5	NA	TGTGCCAGCAGCTTCGGACCAAGGGGAGAGACCCAGTACTTC	CASSFGPRGETQYF
TRBV5-1	NA	TRBJ2-5	TRBD1	TGCGCCAGCAGCTTACAGGGGCCAGAGACCCAGTACTTC	CASSLQGPETQYF
TRBV30	NA	TRBJ2-7	TRBD2	TGTGCCTGGACCCCCGGCGGGGGGTTCGTCTACGAGCAGTACTTC	CAWTPGGGFVYEQYF
TRBV5-4	few	TRBJ2-3	TRBD1	TGTGCCAGCAGCGTGACAGGGAGCACAGATACGCAGTATTTT	CASSVTGSTDTQYF
TRBV5-1	NA	TRBJ1-1	NA	TGCGCCAGCAGCTTGTCCGGTCCGATGGGGGACTTTTGGATGAACACTGAAGCTTTCTTT	CASSLSGPMGDFWMNTEAFF
TRBV5-4	few	TRBJ2-6	NA	TGTGCCAGCAGCTTGTCAGGCAACTCTGGGGCCAACGGCCTGACTTTC	CASSLSGNSGANGLTF
TRBV5-6	NA	TRBJ1-5	NA	TGTGCCAGCAGCTTGTTCAGGGAGGGTCAGCCCCAGCATTTT	CASSLFREGQPQHF
TRBV7-9	NA	TRBJ2-1	NA	TGTGCCAGCAGCTTTGGAGTAGGCCATACTCAGCAGTTCTTC	CASSFGVGHTQQFF
TRBV5-1	NA	TRBJ2-3	TRBD2	TGCGCCAGCAGCGCGGGAGCCACAGATACGCAGTATTTT	CASSAGATDTQYF
TRBV4-2	few	TRBJ2-1	TRBD2	TGTGCCAGCAGCCAAGAATGGAGCGGGGGGATAAATGAGCAGTTCTTC	CASSQEWSGGINEQFF
TRBV30	NA	TRBJ1-1	TRBD1	TGTGCCTGGAGTGCGGGACAGTATGAAGCTTTCTTT	CAWSAGQYEAFF
TRBV5-1	NA	TRBJ1-2	TRBD1	TGCGCCAGCAGGCACCAACCGCAGGGGGACTACACCTTC	CASRHQPQGDYTF
TRBV19	NA	TRBJ1-2	TRBD1	TGTGCCAGTTCTACAGGGGGCGCCTTGTCTAACTATGGCTACACCTTC	CASSTGGALSNYGYTF
TRBV30	NA	TRBJ1-3	NA	TGTGCCTGGAAATCGGACGGAGGTTCCATATATTTT	CAWKSDGGSIYF
TRBV7-2	NA	TRBJ1-2	NA	TGTGCCAGCAGCTCCGAACCTGTAGGGGGGGCCTATGGCTACACCTTC	CASSSEPVGGAYGYTF
TRBV5-1	NA	TRBJ2-2	NA	TGCGCCAGCAGCTTGGCAGGGGTAGACGCCGGGGAGCTGTTTTTT	CASSLAGVDAGELFF
TRBV10-3	NA	TRBJ2-6	NA	TGTGCCATCAGTGTGCCGGGGGTCGACTCTGGGGCCAACGGCCTGACTTTC	CAISVPGVDSGANGLTF
TRBV7-9	NA	TRBJ2-7	TRBD1	TGTGCCAGCAGCTTGGAGGGGACAGGGCGAGAGCAGTACTTC	CASSLEGTGREQYF
TRBV30	NA	TRBJ1-3	NA	TGTGCCTGGAGCGGGGAGACTGGAAACACCATATATTTT	CAWSGETGNTIYF
TRBV5-8	NA	TRBJ2-7	NA	TGTGCCAGCAGCTTGGCCGGGGGTTTCGAGCAGTACTTC	CASSLAGGFEQYF
TRBV7-3	NA	TRBJ2-2	TRBD2	TGTGCCAGCAGCCGAGGAGCGGGGGTCGCCGGGGAGCTGTTTTTT	CASSRGAGVAGELFF
TRBV5-6	NA	TRBJ1-1	NA	TGTGCCAGCAGCCCAAAAGGGAGGAACACTGAAGCTTTCTTT	CASSPKGRNTEAFF
TRBV27	once	TRBJ1-6	NA	TGTGCCAGCAGTCCCAGTACCTATAATTCACCCCTCCACTTT	CASSPSTYNSPLHF
TRBV7-9	NA	TRBJ2-7	NA	TGTGCCAGCAGCTTATCTGGACAGCACTACGAGCAGTACTTC	CASSLSGQHYEQYF
TRBV30	NA	TRBJ1-1	NA	TGTGCCTGGAGTCATTCTATGAACACTGAAGCTTTCTTT	CAWSHSMNTEAFF
TRBV6-1	NA	TRBJ2-7	TRBD2	TGTGCCAGCAGTGAAGATGCTAGCGGCTACGAGCAGTACTTC	CASSEDASGYEQYF
TRBV5-1	once	TRBJ1-1	NA	TGCGCCAGCAGCTTGGAGGGAGTAGGTACTGAAGCTTTCTTT	CASSLEGVGTEAFF
TRBV7-3	NA	TRBJ2-6	TRBD1	TGTGCCAGCAGCTTATGGGACAGGGGGGAACCCTCTGGGGCCAACGTCCTGACTTTC	CASSLWDRGEPSGANVLTF
TRBV7-9	NA	TRBJ1-1	NA	TGTTCCAGCAGCTCTTTACCGGAGGTTACTGAAGCTTTCTTT	CSSSSLPEVTEAFF
TRBV4-1	NA	TRBJ1-2	NA	TGCGCCAGCAGCCAAGCTCCCGGGAGTGTGGGGACCAACTTC	CASSQAPGSVGTNF
TRBV11-1	NA	TRBJ2-3	NA	TGTGCCAGCAGCTTAGTAGTAGGAGTGGATACGCAGTATTTT	CASSLVVGVDTQYF